A selection of T cell receptor beta chains follows, all from one sample in a study of siplizumab effects on memory and regulatory T cells. Sequenced by immunoSEQ multiplex PCR; TCRdb stores in-frame clones only, minus some. The profile covers about 50,000 clones, with about 90% appearing a single time and 0.35% taken by the ten largest. Input material: naive CD8+ T cells sorted from blood. The receptor set was obtained from a human donor in good health. The CDR3 runs from the conserved cysteine through the conserved F or W. A D gene is named only where the DNA matches it firmly. Some rows mark clone size as missing; the rest say once, few, many or name a class of expanded clone.

abundance	j_gene	v_gene	d_gene	CDR3aa	CDR3nt
-	TRBJ1-2	TRBV5-6	-	CASRVSGSLRYGYTF	TGTGCCAGCAGGGTATCAGGCTCTCTTCGTTATGGCTACACCTTC
-	TRBJ2-7	TRBV19	-	CASSHDQETYEQYF	TGTGCCAGTAGCCACGACCAAGAAACCTACGAGCAGTACTTC
-	TRBJ2-7	TRBV5-1	TRBD2	CASSLGTSGRSYEQYF	TGCGCCAGCAGCTTGGGAACTAGCGGGAGGTCCTACGAGCAGTACTTC
-	TRBJ2-7	TRBV5-1	-	CASSWDQHSYEQYF	TGCGCCAGCAGCTGGGACCAACACTCCTACGAGCAGTACTTC
-	TRBJ2-7	TRBV7-2	-	CASTYDRYSYEQYF	TGTGCCAGCACCTACGACAGGTATTCTTACGAGCAGTACTTC
-	TRBJ2-7	TRBV14	TRBD2	CASSLTFGERGRYEQYF	TGTGCCAGCAGCCTGACTTTTGGGGAGCGGGGACGCTACGAGCAGTACTTC
-	TRBJ2-7	TRBV5-6	-	CASSLDAGTYEQYF	TGTGCCAGCAGCCTGGACGCCGGAACCTACGAGCAGTACTTC
-	TRBJ2-7	TRBV4-1	TRBD2	CASSPRSGDYEQYF	TGCGCCAGCAGCCCTAGGAGCGGGGACTACGAGCAGTACTTC
-	TRBJ2-7	TRBV2	-	CASIPEGPLGEQYF	TGTGCCAGCATCCCCGAAGGTCCTCTCGGAGAGCAGTACTTC
-	TRBJ2-2	TRBV29-1	-	CSVEKAHTGELFF	TGCAGCGTTGAAAAGGCGCACACCGGGGAGCTGTTTTTT
few	TRBJ1-5	TRBV19	-	CASSIFSKSNQPQHF	TGTGCCAGTAGTATCTTCAGCAAGAGCAATCAGCCCCAGCATTTT
-	TRBJ2-5	TRBV2	TRBD1	CAIAGTGIETQYF	TGTGCCATTGCCGGGACAGGGATCGAGACCCAGTACTTC
-	TRBJ2-7	TRBV5-6	-	CASTRRDWVSYEQYF	TGTGCCAGCACGCGCCGTGACTGGGTTTCCTACGAGCAGTACTTC
-	TRBJ2-7	TRBV4-1	-	CASTVGEGHQYEQYF	TGCGCCAGCACCGTGGGTGAAGGGCACCAATACGAGCAGTACTTC
-	TRBJ2-1	TRBV11-2	-	CASSYTDGNNEQFF	TGTGCCAGCAGCTACACCGACGGCAACAATGAGCAGTTCTTC
-	TRBJ2-7	TRBV7-9	-	CASSYQWGYGYEQYF	TGTGCCAGCAGCTACCAGTGGGGGTATGGCTACGAGCAGTACTTC
-	TRBJ2-1	TRBV12-5	TRBD1	CASGFPGQGIPNEQFF	TGTGCTAGTGGTTTCCCGGGACAGGGAATCCCTAATGAGCAGTTCTTC
-	TRBJ2-7	TRBV5-6	-	CASSLDGSRYEQYF	TGTGCCAGCAGCTTGGATGGGAGCCGCTACGAGCAGTACTTC
-	TRBJ2-5	TRBV6-1	-	CASSEGLPQYF	TGTGCCAGCAGTGAAGGACTCCCCCAGTACTTC
-	TRBJ2-7	TRBV5-1	-	CASSLAGTGRNYEQYF	TGCGCCAGCAGCTTGGCCGGAACAGGGAGAAACTACGAGCAGTACTTC
-	TRBJ2-7	TRBV27	TRBD1	CASSLPGQGVYEQYF	TGTGCCAGCAGTTTACCGGGACAGGGGGTCTACGAGCAGTACTTC
-	TRBJ2-7	TRBV7-6	-	CASAAGTYYEQYF	TGTGCCAGCGCCGCCGGGACATATTACGAGCAGTACTTC
-	TRBJ2-3	TRBV19	-	CASSPHNAVDAQYF	TGTGCCAGTAGTCCCCATAACGCCGTAGACGCGCAGTATTTT
-	TRBJ2-3	TRBV9	-	CASSVAELQSTDTQYF	TGTGCCAGCAGCGTAGCGGAACTCCAGAGCACAGATACGCAGTATTTT
-	TRBJ1-4	TRBV10-2	-	CASSARETNEKLFF	TGCGCCAGCAGTGCTCGAGAAACTAATGAAAAACTGTTTTTT
-	TRBJ2-3	TRBV9	TRBD2	CASSASGGGTDTQYF	TGTGCCAGCAGCGCCAGCGGGGGGGGGACAGATACGCAGTATTTT
-	TRBJ1-1	TRBV7-2	-	CASSSGGLTEAFF	TGTGCCAGCAGCTCCGGGGGCCTGACTGAAGCTTTCTTT
few	TRBJ1-5	TRBV7-9	-	CASSGTMGNQPQHF	TGTGCCAGCAGCGGGACTATGGGCAATCAGCCCCAGCATTTT
-	TRBJ2-7	TRBV27	-	CASSLGPTRYEQYF	TGTGCCAGCAGTTTGGGACCGACAAGGTACGAGCAGTACTTC
-	TRBJ2-7	TRBV6-1	-	CASSNSWEQYF	TGTGCCAGCAGCAATTCATGGGAGCAGTACTTC
-	TRBJ2-5	TRBV5-1	TRBD1	CASSWTGGAGETQYF	TGCGCCAGCAGCTGGACAGGGGGCGCGGGGGAGACCCAGTACTTC
-	TRBJ2-1	TRBV6-5	TRBD2	CASSRTSGAEQFF	TGTGCCAGCAGCCGGACTAGCGGTGCTGAGCAGTTCTTC
-	TRBJ2-7	TRBV19	-	CASRGSLSYEQYF	TGTGCCAGTAGGGGGAGCCTGTCTTACGAGCAGTACTTC
-	TRBJ2-1	TRBV27	-	CASSSVDINEQFF	TGTGCCAGCAGCTCAGTGGACATAAATGAGCAGTTCTTC
-	TRBJ2-3	TRBV5-1	TRBD2	CASSLRLAGNTQYF	TGCGCCAGCAGCTTACGACTAGCGGGGAATACGCAGTATTTT
-	TRBJ1-2	TRBV15	-	CATSRDGGYTF	TGTGCCACCAGCAGAGATGGTGGCTACACCTTC
few	TRBJ2-7	TRBV9	-	CASSIHYGGSGEQYF	TGTGCCAGCAGCATCCACTATGGCGGTTCGGGCGAGCAGTACTTC
few	TRBJ1-2	TRBV5-4	-	CASSLEDGYTF	TGTGCCAGCAGCTTGGAGGATGGCTACACCTTC
-	TRBJ2-5	TRBV27	TRBD1	CASSDKTGGQETQYF	TGTGCCAGCAGTGACAAAACAGGGGGTCAAGAGACCCAGTACTTC
-	TRBJ2-1	TRBV11-2	-	CASSLVGGIYNEQFF	TGTGCCAGCAGCTTAGTGGGGGGCATATACAATGAGCAGTTCTTC
once	TRBJ2-7	TRBV5-1	TRBD2	CASSLGGSVYEQYF	TGCGCCAGCAGCCTGGGGGGGAGCGTTTACGAGCAGTACTTC
-	TRBJ2-3	TRBV6-1	TRBD2	CASSGPGLAGGPSDTQYF	TGTGCCAGCAGTGGACCGGGACTAGCGGGGGGGCCGTCAGATACGCAGTATTTT
-	TRBJ2-3	TRBV7-9	-	CASSSPPDTQYF	TGTGCCAGCAGCTCCCCGCCAGATACGCAGTATTTT